This TCR beta chain originates from a study of shared clonotypes between healthy human individuals. Sequencing was performed with immunoSEQ multiplex PCR; in TCRdb, only in-frame clones are kept and a portion is missing. The table has 980,000 or so clones, over 75% seen once. The table lists this clone with a few counts. Its target is not known. Deletions cut 0 bases from V and 2 bases from J, with 8 bases between. The CDR3 extends over 15 amino acids. Germline V gives CDR1 LGHNA, CDR2 YSLEER. General study findings and limits: The study found lower generation probabilities in non-shared clonotypes than in those shared by all four donors.

V gene TRBV4-3 combines with J gene TRBJ1-3; no definite D call. Specimen: memory CD4+ T cells sorted from blood. Sample subset: CD45RA-negative fraction. The receptor comes from a man in his late teens or twenties in good health. In DNA form, the CDR3 reads TGCGCCAGCAGCCAAGAAACCACAGCTGGAAACACCATATATTTT. This translates into CASSQETTAGNTIYF.